A single sample is the source of the 32 T cell receptor beta chains below, sequenced in a study of T cells in tuberculosis. TCRdb keeps only in-frame clones here, not all; method: immunoSEQ multiplex PCR. The sample includes 20,000 to 25,000 clones, less than 97% of them seen just once. The sequencing input was PBMCs. The receptors stem from a donor aged 10 to 29 with latent tuberculosis or without tuberculosis infection.

The chain employs TRBV6-1 and TRBJ2-3; 12 bases map to TRBD2. Germline trimming cut 7 bases from V and 5 bases from J; bases unmatched to any gene: 7. From germline, CDR1 is MNHNS and CDR2 SASEGT. The CDR3 loop spans 15 amino acids. The CDR3 region has the DNA TGTGCCAGCACCGGGACTAGCGGGCTGGGAGATACGCAGTATTTT. Residues: CASTGTSGLGDTQYF.

V usage is TRBV27 and J usage is TRBJ2-1; TRBD2 agrees at 10 bases. J gave up 7 bases and V 4 bases, and 7 bases lay outside the gene matches. Germline V gives CDR1 MNHEY, CDR2 SMNVEV (reference sequence). The CDR3 runs to 15 residues. CDR3 region: CASSSPSGGRNEQFF. The DNA for the CDR3 is TGTGCCAGCAGTTCGCCTAGCGGGGGTCGTAATGAGCAGTTCTTC.

CDR3 sequence (DNA): TGTGCCAGCAGTGAAGGGACAGGGGGCACAGATACGCAGTATTTT. This codes for CASSEGTGGTDTQYF. The chain joins TRBV25-1 to TRBJ2-3, with 10 bases aligning to TRBD1. CDR3 length: 15 residues. Germline trimming cut 2 bases from V and 1 base from J; bases unmatched to any gene: 0. Germline V gives CDR1 MGHDK, CDR2 SYGVNS.

CDR3 sequence: CAWSVSRDYGYTF. The CDR3 DNA reads as TGTGCCTGGAGTGTATCCCGGGACTATGGCTACACCTTC. This rearrangement joins TRBV30 to TRBJ1-2; no clear D. Germline CDR1 and CDR2: GTSNPN and SVGIG (reference sequence). Trimming shortened V by 0 bases and J by 3 bases, and 8 bases separated the two germline ends. The CDR3 totals 13 residues.

This clone was detected once. The chain is built from TRBV9 and TRBJ1-2; D is unclear. The CDR3 is 16 residues long. Germline V gene sequence: CDR1 SGDLS, CDR2 YYNGEE. Trimming took 1 base from V and 8 from J, leaving 21 bases between them. The CDR3 region has the DNA TGTGCCAGCAGCGTAATATCATCGAGCGGACCTCGCGGCTACACCTTC. As protein: CASSVISSSGPRGYTF.

The chain is built from TRBV15 and TRBJ1-2; TRBD1 might be the D (5 bases). V shed 5 bases and J shed 7 bases, with 11 bases lying between them. The CDR3 length is 12 residues. Germline V gives CDR1 LNHNV, CDR2 YYDKDF (reference sequence). CDR3 coding DNA: TGTGCCACCAGCGACGCGGGACTTGGCTACACCTTC. Encoded protein: CATSDAGLGYTF.

The sample holds one count of this clone. The V call is TRBV13, the J call TRBJ2-1; 9 bases map to TRBD2. The CDR3 is 15 amino acids. CDR1 is PRHDT and CDR2 is FYEKMQ in the germline V gene (reference sequence). V lost 5 bases and J lost 4; bases outside the gene matches: 6. The CDR3 nucleotides are TGTGCCAGCAGCCCTGCGGGGGGGCCGTACAATGAGCAGTTCTTC. Protein sequence: CASSPAGGPYNEQFF.

The genes are TRBV30 and TRBJ1-2; D not certain. Germline CDR1 and CDR2: GTSNPN and SVGIG (reference sequence). CDR3 length equals 11 residues. V was trimmed by 5 bases and J by 8 bases, leaving 12 bases between them. CDR3 nucleotides: TGTGCCTGGGAGCCGCGTCAAGGCTACACCTTC. Its translation: CAWEPRQGYTF. The whole variable domain, filled in from reference TRBV30 and TRBJ1-2, reads SQTIHQWPATLVQPVGSPLSLECTVEGTSNPNLYWYRQAAGRGLQLLFYSVGIGQISSEVPQNLSASRPQDRQFILSSKKLLLSDSGFYLCAWEPRQGYTFGSGTRLTVV.

The chain is built from TRBV19 and TRBJ2-3; D is unresolved. The CDR3 consists of 13 residues. The germline gives CDR1 LNHDA, CDR2 SQIVND (reference sequence). The germline V and J ends were trimmed by 5 bases and 2 bases, with 8 bases remaining between them. The CDR3 is CASSPETTDTQYF. The CDR3 DNA reads as TGTGCCAGTAGTCCGGAGACCACAGATACGCAGTATTTT. Full variable domain (outside the CDR3, taken from reference TRBV19 and TRBJ2-3): DGGITQSPKYLFRKEGQNVTLSCEQNLNHDAMYWYRQDPGQGLRLIYYSQIVNDFQKGDIAEGYSVSREKKESFPLTVTSAQKNPTAFYLCASSPETTDTQYFGPGTRLTVL.

This chain connects TRBV5-6 to TRBJ1-2; 9 nucleotides match TRBD1. After removal of 0 bases from V and 5 bases from J, the junction contained 5 bases not matched to a gene. The CDR3 contains 15 residues. Germline values: CDR1 SGHDT, CDR2 YYEEEE. The CDR3 coding sequence is TGTGCCAGCAGCTTGGAACAGGGGGCCTCTTATGGCTACACCTTC. This encodes CASSLEQGASYGYTF.

The V call is TRBV4-1, the J call TRBJ2-3, with 13 bases identical to TRBD2. The V gene end was trimmed by 1 base and the J gene end by 3 bases; junction bases not matched to a gene: 10. The CDR3 loop spans 19 amino acids. CDR1 and CDR2 (germline): MGHRA, YSYEKL. The CDR3 nucleotides read TGCGCCAGCAGCCAAGCTACTAGCGGGGGGGCCGTAAGTACAGATACGCAGTATTTT. Its protein is CASSQATSGGAVSTDTQYF.

The chain is built from TRBV29-1 and TRBJ2-3; D perhaps matches TRBD1 (6 bases). Germline V gene sequence: CDR1 SQVTM, CDR2 ANQGSEA. Deletions cut 7 bases from V and 0 bases from J, with 11 bases between. CDR3 length: 13 residues. CDR3 nucleotide sequence: TGCAGCGCCTCAGGGGATAGCACAGATACGCAGTATTTT. Translation: CSASGDSTDTQYF.

A single count supports this clone. The J gene is TRBJ1-2, the V gene TRBV5-8; D remains unclear. Per germline, CDR1 SGHTS and CDR2 YDEGEE. V lost 6 bases and J lost 3, with 15 bases in between. This CDR3 has 14 amino acids. The CDR3 here is CASTRRKGDYGYTF. The CDR3 nucleotides read TGTGCCAGCACCCGAAGAAAGGGAGACTATGGCTACACCTTC.

The chain employs TRBV11-2 and TRBJ1-4, with D possibly matching TRBD1 (5 bases). Trimming took 1 base from V and 13 from J, leaving 16 bases between them. CDR3 length equals 14 residues. Germline-derived CDR1 and CDR2 are SGHAT and FQNNGV. The CDR3 nucleotides read TGTGCCAGCAGCTTAGGGGGGGGTCCCAGAGGACTGTTTTTT. This codes for CASSLGGGPRGLFF.

This clone was seen a single time. The chain combines TRBV19 with TRBJ1-2; 7 nucleotides match TRBD1. The germline CDR1 and CDR2 sequences are LNHDA and SQIVND (reference sequence). The junction had 9 bases not matched to a gene; V was cut back by 3 bases and J by 11 bases. This CDR3 has 13 residues. This chain's CDR3 is CASSIPDRVGYTF. CDR3 bases: TGTGCCAGTAGTATTCCCGACAGGGTGGGGTACACCTTC.

This chain joins TRBV27 and TRBJ2-3, with 10 positions matching TRBD2. The V gene's germline CDR1 is MNHEY and CDR2 SMNVEV (reference sequence). The CDR3 is made up of 17 amino acids. J was trimmed by 6 bases and V by 4 bases; bases with no gene match: 13. CDR3 DNA: TGTGCCAGCAGTTCCCTGGTTAGCGGGGGGCGGGGGGATACGCAGTATTTT. Its translation: CASSSLVSGGRGDTQYF.

This clone showed up just once. This chain connects TRBV6-1 to TRBJ1-6; D is ambiguous. In germline, CDR1 is MNHNS, CDR2 SASEGT. This CDR3 has 11 amino acids. The V and J ends lost 8 bases and 7 bases respectively, with 6 bases between them. The CDR3 sequence: CASQWNSPLHF. The CDR3 DNA sequence: TGTGCCAGCCAGTGGAATTCACCCCTCCACTTT.

This chain joins TRBV10-2 and TRBJ1-1; TRBD1 matches at 12 bases. CDR3 length equals 17 residues. J was trimmed by 6 bases and V by 0 bases; bases with no gene match: 8. CDR1 WSHSY and CDR2 SAAADI come from the germline V gene. In DNA, the CDR3 is TGCGCCAGCAGTGAGTCAAGTTTCGGGACAGGGGGCCCTGAAGCTTTCTTT. It codes for CASSESSFGTGGPEAFF.

The chain couples TRBV27 to TRBJ2-1; TRBD1 matches 9 bases. Trimming took 5 bases from V and 5 from J; bases not matched to a gene: 7. The germline V gene has CDR1 MNHEY and CDR2 SMNVEV (reference sequence). The CDR3 has 15 residues. CDR3 sequence (DNA): TGTGCCAGCAGTCCCGGACAGGGGACCCACAATGAGCAGTTCTTC. Translated: CASSPGQGTHNEQFF.

V is TRBV5-6 and J is TRBJ1-3; no definite D call. In germline, CDR1 is SGHDT, CDR2 YYEEEE. V gave up 6 bases and J gave up 0 bases, with 10 bases separating them. The CDR3 is 14 residues long. The CDR3 is CASTITSSGNTIYF. The CDR3 nucleotides are TGTGCCAGCACCATAACGAGCTCTGGAAACACCATATATTTT.

The CDR3 DNA reads as TGTGCCAGCAGCCCGGACAGGGTCACCGGGGAGCTGTTTTTT. It codes for CASSPDRVTGELFF. The chain couples TRBV6-1 to TRBJ2-2; TRBD1 aligns across 8 bases. Germline V gene data show CDR1 as MNHNS and CDR2 as SASEGT. Trimming at V came to 6 bases and at J to 4 bases, leaving 4 bases not matched to a gene. The length of the CDR3 is 14 residues.

The chain joins TRBV11-3 to TRBJ2-2, with D possibly matching TRBD2 (6 bases). The V gene lost 0 bases and the J gene lost 7 bases, with 15 bases spanning the gap. The V gene's germline CDR1 is SGHNT and CDR2 YENEEA. There are 16 residues in the CDR3. In nucleotides, the CDR3 is TGTGCCAGCAGCTTAGATGGCGGGGCCCTGGGCGGGGAGCTGTTTTTT. It yields the protein CASSLDGGALGGELFF.

The chain uses TRBV7-8 and TRBJ1-5; D remains unclear. Trimming left V 4 bases short and J 5 bases short, with 9 bases between. Germline CDR1 and CDR2: SGHVS and FQNEAQ. The CDR3 is 13 residues long. CDR3 nucleotide sequence: TGTGCCAGCAGCTCCCATTCGGATCAGCCCCAGCATTTT. It yields the protein CASSSHSDQPQHF.

The chain carries TRBV7-6 and TRBJ1-1; 9 bases are a match to TRBD1. The V gene's germline CDR1 is SGHVS and CDR2 FNYEAQ. J gave up 7 bases and V 5 bases, and 5 bases lay outside the gene matches. The CDR3 runs 13 residues. This chain's CDR3 is CASSRGQGLEAFF. The DNA for the CDR3 is TGTGCCAGCAGCAGAGGACAGGGGCTTGAAGCTTTCTTT. Combining the CDR3 with reference TRBV7-6 and TRBJ1-1 gives the whole variable domain GAGVSQSPRYKVTKRGQDVALRCDPISGHVSLYWYRQALGQGPEFLTYFNYEAQQDKSGLPNDRFSAERPEGSISTLTIQRTEQRDSAMYRCASSRGQGLEAFFGQGTRLTVV.

The chain links TRBV10-1 to TRBJ2-1; tentatively, D is TRBD1 (5 bases). Trimming took off 4 bases at V and 4 bases at J, with 5 bases between the two ends. Germline V gene data show CDR1 as WNHNN and CDR2 as SYGVQD (reference sequence). CDR3 length equals 12 residues. Written as DNA, the CDR3 is TGCGCCAGCAGTGGACAGTACAATGAGCAGTTCTTC. It encodes CASSGQYNEQFF.

The chain has TRBV21-1 and TRBJ2-7; whether TRBD1, the table's D call, matches the DNA was not checked. TRBV21-1 is termed a pseudogene. This CDR3 region has 13 residues. CDR3 sequence: CASSGETGPEQYV. CDR3 in DNA: TGTGCCAGCAGCGGAGAGACAGGGCCCGAGCAGTACGTC.

V usage is TRBV4-1 and J usage is TRBJ1-5; D not resolved. V lost 1 base, J lost 5 bases, and 6 bases lay in between. Germline V gene data show CDR1 as MGHRA and CDR2 as YSYEKL. The CDR3 spans 13 residues. Here the CDR3 DNA reads TGCGCCAGCAGCCAAGTCATAGATCAGCCCCAGCATTTT. It is translated as CASSQVIDQPQHF.

This rearrangement joins TRBV6-1 to TRBJ1-2, with 8 bases lining up with TRBD1. The CDR3 is 15 amino acids. V was clipped by 3 bases and J by 7 bases; unmatched bases: 10. Germline CDR1 is MNHNS and CDR2 is SASEGT. CDR3 protein: CASSDTGGIKGGYTF. The DNA of the CDR3 is TGTGCCAGCAGTGACACAGGGGGGATCAAGGGTGGCTACACCTTC.

The chain employs TRBV30 and TRBJ1-2; TRBD1 matches at 10 bases. Unmatched junction bases numbered 6, after V lost 4 bases and J lost 7 bases. Germline assignment: CDR1 GTSNPN and CDR2 SVGIG (reference sequence). The CDR3 runs to 13 residues. CDR3: CAWKDRGMGGYTF. Here the CDR3 DNA reads TGTGCCTGGAAGGACAGGGGGATGGGTGGCTACACCTTC.

This chain links TRBV7-2 with TRBJ2-5; 8 bases match TRBD2. Trimming cost V 6 bases and J 7 bases; bases outside gene matches: 19. The germline V gene has CDR1 SGHTA and CDR2 FQGNSA. This CDR3 comprises 17 residues. CDR3 residues: CASRPGSAGGPRGTQYF. CDR3 DNA: TGTGCCAGCAGACCTGGAAGTGCGGGGGGCCCTCGAGGGACCCAGTACTTC.

This rearrangement joins TRBV6-4 to TRBJ2-3; D remains ambiguous. With 0 bases removed from V and 2 bases from J, the gap between germline ends came to 12 bases. The CDR3 is 16 residues long. The germline gives CDR1 MRHNA, CDR2 SNTAGT. CDR3 region: CASSDSTALITDTQYF. The CDR3 DNA is TGTGCCAGCAGTGACTCAACAGCCCTCATCACAGATACGCAGTATTTT.

V and J are TRBV6-1 and TRBJ1-2; 9 bases line up with TRBD1. This CDR3 spans 15 amino acids. Per the germline V gene, CDR1 is MNHNS and CDR2 is SASEGT. Losses at the gene ends were 4 bases for V and 7 bases for J; bases not matched to a gene: 10. DNA of the CDR3: TGTGCCAGCAGTGTCTTACAGGGGGCGGGTTCTGGCTACACCTTC. Protein: CASSVLQGAGSGYTF.